This TCR beta chain appears in the sequencing data of a study of T cells in Graves' hyperthyroidism and ophthalmopathy. On the study more broadly: At initial diagnosis, before any treatment had begun, peripheral blood was obtained.

Per the germline V gene, CDR1 is WSHSY and CDR2 is SAAADI. This CDR3 has 16 amino acids. V dropped 4 bases and J dropped 1 base, with 16 bases sitting between them. This clonotype appeared many times. No antigen is known for it. Whole-study findings and limits: In the blood, most expanded thyroid clonotypes above 0.001 appeared as well.

PBMCs were collected from an approximately 9.4 ml volume of fresh peripheral blood. TCR beta CDR3 sequences were amplified from RNA transcripts. HTBI primers were used for first-round RT-PCR of the TCR CDR3. TCRdb re-analysed the multiplex PCR reads in MiXCR, keeping a single row per CDR3 protein. This sample yields some 800,000 distinct CDR3 sequences, of which approximately 40% are seen a single time; approximately 8.7% belongs to the top ten. The chain combines TRBV10-2 with TRBJ1-1; D is undetermined. The sequencing input was blood. The clonotype was recovered from a man younger than 35 with Graves' hyperthyroidism. In DNA, the CDR3 is TGCGCCAGCAGTGTGGGCAGGAAAGGAACGAACACTGAAGCTTTCTTT. Translating it yields CASSVGRKGTNTEAFF.